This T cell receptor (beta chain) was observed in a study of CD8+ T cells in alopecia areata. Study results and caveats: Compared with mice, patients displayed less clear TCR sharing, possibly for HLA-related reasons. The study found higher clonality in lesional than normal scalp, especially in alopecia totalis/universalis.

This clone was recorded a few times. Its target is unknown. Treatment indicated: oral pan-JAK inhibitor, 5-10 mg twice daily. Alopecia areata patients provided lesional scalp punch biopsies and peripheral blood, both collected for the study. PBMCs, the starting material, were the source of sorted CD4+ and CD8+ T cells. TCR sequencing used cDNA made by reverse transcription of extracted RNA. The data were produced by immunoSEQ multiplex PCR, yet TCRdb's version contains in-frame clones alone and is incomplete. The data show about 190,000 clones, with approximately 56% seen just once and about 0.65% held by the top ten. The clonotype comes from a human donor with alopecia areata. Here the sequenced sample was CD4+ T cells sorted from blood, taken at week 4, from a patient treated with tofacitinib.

CDR3 coding DNA: TGCAGCGTTGAAGATCGTCGGACAGGGGTGACAGATACGCAGTATTTT. It encodes CSVEDRRTGVTDTQYF. V and J are TRBV29-1 and TRBJ2-3; 9 bases line up with TRBD1. The CDR3 sequence is 16 residues long. Per germline, CDR1 SQVTM and CDR2 ANQGSEA. The junction had 7 bases not matched to a gene; V was cut back by 0 bases and J by 3 bases.